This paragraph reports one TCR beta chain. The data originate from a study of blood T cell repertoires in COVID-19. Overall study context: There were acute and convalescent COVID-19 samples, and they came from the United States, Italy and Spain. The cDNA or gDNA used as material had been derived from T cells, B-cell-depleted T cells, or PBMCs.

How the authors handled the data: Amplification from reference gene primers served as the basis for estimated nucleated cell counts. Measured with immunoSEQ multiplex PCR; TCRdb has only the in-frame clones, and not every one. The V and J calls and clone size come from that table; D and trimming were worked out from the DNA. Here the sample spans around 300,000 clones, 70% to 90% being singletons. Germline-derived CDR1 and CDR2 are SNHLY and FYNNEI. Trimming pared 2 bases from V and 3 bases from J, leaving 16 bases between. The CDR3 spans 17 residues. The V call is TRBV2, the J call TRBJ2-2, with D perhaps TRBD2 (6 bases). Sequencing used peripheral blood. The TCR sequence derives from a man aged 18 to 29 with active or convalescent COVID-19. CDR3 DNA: TGTGCCAGCAGTGAACCCGGGGTCGGGGGTTACACCGGGGAGCTGTTTTTT. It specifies CASSEPGVGGYTGELFF. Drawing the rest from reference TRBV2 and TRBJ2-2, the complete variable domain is EPEVTQTPSHQVTQMGQEVILRCVPISNHLYFYWYRQILGQKVEFLVSFYNNEISEKSEIFDDQFSVERPDGSNFTLKIRSTKLEDSAMYFCASSEPGVGGYTGELFFGEGSRLTVL.